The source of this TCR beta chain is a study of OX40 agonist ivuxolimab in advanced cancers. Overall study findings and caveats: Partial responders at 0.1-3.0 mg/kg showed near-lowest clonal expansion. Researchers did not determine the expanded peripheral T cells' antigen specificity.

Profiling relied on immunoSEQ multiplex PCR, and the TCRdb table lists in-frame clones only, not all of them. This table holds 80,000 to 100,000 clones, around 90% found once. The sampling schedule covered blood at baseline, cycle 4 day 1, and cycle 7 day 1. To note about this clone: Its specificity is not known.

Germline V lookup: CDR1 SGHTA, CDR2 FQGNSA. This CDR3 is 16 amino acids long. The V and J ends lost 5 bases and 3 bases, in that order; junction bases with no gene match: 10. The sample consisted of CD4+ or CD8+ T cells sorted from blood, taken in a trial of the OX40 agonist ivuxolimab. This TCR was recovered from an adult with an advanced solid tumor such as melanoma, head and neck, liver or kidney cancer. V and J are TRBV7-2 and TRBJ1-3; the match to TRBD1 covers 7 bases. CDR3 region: CASSIRTGSDGNTIYF. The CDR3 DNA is TGTGCCAGCAGCATTCGGACAGGATCGGATGGAAACACCATATATTTT.